Presented here are 25 T cell receptor beta chains from one specimen sequenced in a study of blood T cell repertoires in COVID-19. Libraries were prepared by immunoSEQ multiplex PCR; TCRdb keeps only in-frame clonotypes and omits some of them. The profile shows 30,000 or so clones, 70% to 90% of them singletons. The source material was peripheral blood. The receptors here all came from a human donor in a cohort sampled during active COVID-19.

The chain couples TRBV19 to TRBJ2-3; 9 bases fit TRBD1. Trimming removed 5 bases from V and 3 bases from J; junction bases left unmatched: 6. Germline V gives CDR1 LNHDA, CDR2 SQIVND (reference sequence). The CDR3 contains 15 residues. The CDR3 sequence: CASSSRDRATDTQYF. DNA for the CDR3: TGTGCCAGTAGTTCGCGGGACAGGGCAACAGATACGCAGTATTTT.

This clone came up once. The chain uses TRBV3-1 (or the pseudogene TRBV3-2) and TRBJ2-2; perhaps TRBD2 as D (6 bases). This CDR3 contains 15 residues. Germline V CDR1 and CDR2: LGHDT, YNNKEL (reference sequence). Trimming shortened V by 5 bases and J by 1 base, and 11 bases separated the two germline ends. This chain's CDR3 is CASSWAGKNTGELFF. The CDR3 DNA sequence: TGTGCCAGCAGCTGGGCGGGGAAGAACACCGGGGAGCTGTTTTTT.

The chain employs TRBV29-1 and TRBJ2-1; D perhaps matches TRBD2 (5 bases). The CDR3 runs 12 residues. CDR1 is SQVTM, CDR2 ANQGSEA, per germline. With 1 base removed from V and 5 bases from J, the gap between germline ends came to 6 bases. The CDR3 region has the DNA TGCAGCGTTGAAGGAGGGAACAATGAGCAGTTCTTC. This gives the protein CSVEGGNNEQFF.

This chain joins TRBV2 and TRBJ2-2, with D possibly being TRBD1 (5 bases). The CDR3 has 15 amino acids. Germline lookup yields CDR1 SNHLY and CDR2 FYNNEI. V dropped 5 bases and J dropped 0 bases, with 10 bases sitting between them. The CDR3 region has the DNA TGTGCCAGCAGTAGCAGGGCCCCGAACACCGGGGAGCTGTTTTTT. This gives the protein CASSSRAPNTGELFF. Supplemented by reference TRBV2 and TRBJ2-2, the full variable domain reads EPEVTQTPSHQVTQMGQEVILRCVPISNHLYFYWYRQILGQKVEFLVSFYNNEISEKSEIFDDQFSVERPDGSNFTLKIRSTKLEDSAMYFCASSSRAPNTGELFFGEGSRLTVL.

V gene TRBV10-3 combines with J gene TRBJ1-1, with D perhaps matching TRBD1 (5 bases). Germline V gene lookup returns CDR1 ENHRY and CDR2 SYGVKD. CDR3 length: 13 residues. Trimming left V 5 bases short and J 4 bases short, with 11 bases between. The CDR3 spells CAISRGEVTEAFF. CDR3 coding DNA: TGTGCCATCAGTAGGGGCGAGGTCACTGAAGCTTTCTTT.

The CDR3 loop is CASSSRDSQQETQYF. The DNA of the CDR3 is TGTGCCAGCAGCTCCCGGGACTCTCAACAAGAGACCCAGTACTTC. J is TRBJ2-5 and V is TRBV9; TRBD2 is a possible D gene (6 bases). CDR1 is SGDLS and CDR2 is YYNGEE in the germline V gene. V lost 4 bases to trimming and J lost 2 bases, with 15 bases between them. CDR3 length: 15 residues.

The CDR3: CASSLGEVGVETQYF. DNA for the CDR3: TGTGCCAGCAGCTTAGGGGAGGTCGGGGTTGAGACCCAGTACTTC. This chain uses TRBV11-3 with TRBJ2-5; D may be TRBD2 (6 bases). The V gene lost 1 base and the J gene lost 5 bases, with 14 bases spanning the gap. CDR1 is SGHNT and CDR2 is YENEEA in the germline V gene. The CDR3 runs to 15 residues.

The CDR3 loop reads CASSQGHRVQHYGYTF. In nucleotides, the CDR3 is TGCGCCAGCAGCCAAGGACACAGGGTTCAACACTATGGCTACACCTTC. The chain employs TRBV4-1 and TRBJ1-2, with D tentatively TRBD1 (6 bases). Trimming took off 1 base at V and 3 bases at J, with 15 bases between the two ends. The CDR3 runs 16 residues. CDR1 is MGHRA, CDR2 YSYEKL, per germline.

The chain uses TRBV9 and TRBJ2-7; 9 nucleotides align to TRBD1. The germline gives CDR1 SGDLS, CDR2 YYNGEE. The CDR3 length is 15 residues. V lost 2 bases and J lost 7; bases outside the gene matches: 10. CDR3 bases: TGTGCCAGCAGCGTCCGGGACAGGGCTGGGGGAGAGCAGTACTTC. Translated, it gives CASSVRDRAGGEQYF. The whole variable domain, filled in from reference TRBV9 and TRBJ2-7, reads DSGVTQTPKHLITATGQRVTLRCSPRSGDLSVYWYQQSLDQGLQFLIQYYNGEERAKGNILERFSAQQFPDLHSELNLSSLELGDSALYFCASSVRDRAGGEQYFGPGTRLTVT.

This chain connects TRBV29-1 to TRBJ1-5; 9 bases are shared with TRBD1. After removal of 8 bases from V and 7 bases from J, the junction contained 3 bases not matched to a gene. Germline lookup yields CDR1 SQVTM and CDR2 ANQGSEA. The CDR3 spans 11 residues. The chain's CDR3 is CSPDRGQPQHF. The CDR3 region has the DNA TGCAGCCCGGACAGGGGCCAGCCCCAGCATTTT.

The V call is TRBV5-1, the J call TRBJ2-5; TRBD1 might be the D (5 bases). Germline CDR1 SGHRS, CDR2 YFSETQ. V was shortened by 4 bases and J by 2 bases, with 12 bases between the two germline ends. CDR3 size: 14 residues. CDR3 loop: CASSPRQPQETQYF. DNA of the CDR3: TGCGCCAGCAGCCCTCGACAGCCACAAGAGACCCAGTACTTC.

This clone was detected only once. This chain links TRBV7-2 with TRBJ2-3; D is unresolved. CDR3 length: 15 residues. V lost 0 bases to trimming and J lost 1 base, with 8 bases between them. Germline CDR1 and CDR2: SGHTA and FQGNSA. CDR3 sequence (DNA): TGTGCCAGCAGCTTAGCCGCGGTGGGCACAGATACGCAGTATTTT. Residues: CASSLAAVGTDTQYF.

This chain connects TRBV27 to TRBJ1-1; unclear D gene. CDR1 and CDR2 (germline): MNHEY, SMNVEV (reference sequence). There are 13 residues in the CDR3. V was trimmed by 3 bases and J by 7 bases, leaving 12 bases between them. CDR3 DNA: TGTGCCAGCAGTTTGCCGGGCGGGTATGAAGCTTTCTTT. Protein sequence: CASSLPGGYEAFF.

The sample holds one count of this clone. The V call is TRBV30, the J call TRBJ1-6; D unclear. Germline CDR1 reads GTSNPN; CDR2 reads SVGIG (reference sequence). V lost 2 bases, J lost 8 bases, and 16 bases lay in between. The CDR3 runs 15 residues. The CDR3 DNA sequence: TGTGCCTGGAGTCTGACGGGCTCCGGGGATTCACCCCTCCACTTT. Its translation is CAWSLTGSGDSPLHF. The full variable domain, in which reference TRBV30 and TRBJ1-6 provide the parts outside the CDR3, is SQTIHQWPATLVQPVGSPLSLECTVEGTSNPNLYWYRQAAGRGLQLLFYSVGIGQISSEVPQNLSASRPQDRQFILSSKKLLLSDSGFYLCAWSLTGSGDSPLHFGNGTRLTVT.

CDR3 amino acids: CASSPRSAGPQETQYF. The CDR3 DNA follows: TGTGCCAGCTCACCACGTTCGGCAGGGCCCCAAGAGACCCAGTACTTC. V is TRBV18 and J is TRBJ2-5; D might be TRBD1 (5 bases). V lost 1 base and J 1 base, leaving 13 bases between the germline ends. From germline, CDR1 is KGHSH and CDR2 LQKENI. The CDR3 covers 16 residues.

The rearrangement uses TRBV6-5 and TRBJ1-5, with 9 bases matching TRBD1. Germline CDR1 is MNHEY and CDR2 is SVGAGI. This CDR3 contains 15 residues. V dropped 6 bases and J dropped 3; count of bases not matched to a gene: 6. As DNA, the CDR3 is TGTGCCAGCAGACGGACAGGGGCTAACAATCAGCCCCAGCATTTT. It yields the protein CASRRTGANNQPQHF.

The chain is built from TRBV30 and TRBJ2-5; D gene unclear. CDR3 length: 12 residues. Germline V gene sequence: CDR1 GTSNPN, CDR2 SVGIG (reference sequence). The germline V and J ends were trimmed by 0 bases and 5 bases, with 7 bases remaining between them. Here the CDR3 DNA reads TGTGCCTGGAGTGTAACCCGGGAGACCCAGTACTTC. Its protein product is CAWSVTRETQYF.

The chain couples TRBV2 to TRBJ2-5, with D tentatively TRBD2 (7 bases). Germline V gene data show CDR1 as SNHLY and CDR2 as FYNNEI. Trimming shortened V by 1 base and J by 7 bases, and 13 bases separated the two germline ends. The CDR3 contains 14 residues. This chain's CDR3 is CASSEVRGAGTQYF. The CDR3 DNA follows: TGTGCCAGCAGTGAAGTTCGGGGGGCCGGGACCCAGTACTTC.

The V call is TRBV5-4, the J call TRBJ1-2, with TRBD1 matching 9 bases. CDR1 and CDR2 from the germline V gene are SGHNT and YYREEE (reference sequence). Trimming removed 5 bases from V and 8 bases from J; junction bases left unmatched: 16. CDR3 length: 16 amino acids. CDR3 in amino acids: CASRIGLDRGRVGYTF. The CDR3 coding sequence is TGTGCCAGCAGAATAGGTTTGGACAGGGGAAGAGTGGGCTACACCTTC.

The chain combines TRBV11-2 with TRBJ2-1; TRBD2 matches 11 bases. Germline lookup yields CDR1 SGHAT and CDR2 FQNNGV. V lost 3 bases and J lost 7; bases outside the gene matches: 11. The CDR3 consists of 17 residues. CDR3 in DNA: TGTGCCAGCAGCTTCGGACTAGCGGGCTTTAGACATAATGAGCAGTTCTTC. Protein product: CASSFGLAGFRHNEQFF.

The V call is TRBV6-4, the J call TRBJ2-3; 12 bases match TRBD2. Germline V CDR1 and CDR2: MRHNA, SNTAGT. J lost 6 bases, V lost 6 bases, and 10 bases had no gene match. This CDR3 is 16 amino acids long. CDR3 bases: TGTGCCAGCAGCGCCCTAGCGGGGGGGCTTTTTGATACGCAGTATTTT. This gives the protein CASSALAGGLFDTQYF.

The chain employs TRBV5-4 and TRBJ2-3; D uncertain. Deletions cut 0 bases from V and 5 bases from J, with 10 bases between. The CDR3 length is 14 residues. Germline lookup yields CDR1 SGHNT and CDR2 YYREEE (reference sequence). CDR3 amino acids: CASSLALDQDTQYF. CDR3 sequence (DNA): TGTGCCAGCAGCTTGGCTCTAGATCAAGATACGCAGTATTTT. The full variable domain, its missing parts supplied by reference TRBV5-4 and TRBJ2-3, is ETGVTQSPTHLIKTRGQQVTLRCSSQSGHNTVSWYQQALGQGPQFIFQYYREEENGRGNFPPRFSGLQFPNYSSELNVNALELDDSALYLCASSLALDQDTQYFGPGTRLTVL.

The J gene is TRBJ2-5, the V gene TRBV11-2, with D maybe TRBD1 (6 bases). The germline V gene has CDR1 SGHAT and CDR2 FQNNGV. Trimming pared 0 bases from V and 2 bases from J, leaving 10 bases between. The CDR3 runs 15 residues. Written as DNA, the CDR3 is TGTGCCAGCAGCTTAGAGGACAGAAGGCAAGAGACCCAGTACTTC. Its translation is CASSLEDRRQETQYF.

V and J are TRBV25-1 and TRBJ2-5; a possible D gene is TRBD2 (5 bases). The CDR3 is 13 residues long. Looked up from germline, CDR1 is MGHDK and CDR2 is SYGVNS. Trimming took off 5 bases at V and 5 bases at J, with 12 bases between the two ends. The CDR3 DNA follows: TGTGCCAGCAGTTCGACCCAGCGGGAGACCCAGTACTTC. It is translated as CASSSTQRETQYF.

The chain employs TRBV5-6 and TRBJ2-3; 15 bases map to TRBD2. Unmatched junction bases numbered 8, after V lost 1 base and J lost 5 bases. Germline CDR1 and CDR2: SGHDT and YYEEEE. The CDR3 runs to 18 residues. The DNA for the CDR3 is TGTGCCAGCAGCTTGATTGGGACTAGCGGGGGGCCGAGAGATACGCAGTATTTT. Translating gives CASSLIGTSGGPRDTQYF. The entire variable domain, with the rest obtained from reference TRBV5-6 and TRBJ2-3, is as follows: DAGVTQSPTHLIKTRGQQVTLRCSPKSGHDTVSWYQQALGQGPQFIFQYYEEEERQRGNFPDRFSGHQFPNYSSELNVNALLLGDSALYLCASSLIGTSGGPRDTQYFGPGTRLTVL.